These 20 T cell receptor beta chains originate from one sample sequenced in a study of human T cells and chemical hapten exposure. TCRdb independently ran MiXCR on the RACE reads; one entry per CDR3 protein. Altogether about 110,000 distinct CDR3 sequences are present, about a tenth being singletons, with the ten largest covering 3% to 4%. The time point: patch test 2, 6 weeks after DPC sensitization. The treatment was: therapeutic diphenylcyclopropenone sensitization with weekly scalp DPC. The sequences come from whole blood, collected in connection with sensitization to the hapten diphenylcyclopropenone (DPC). All receptors come from a woman aged 40 to 50 with alopecia areata. Some clones in this sample may be carry-over from other donors' samples.

This clonotype was found a few times. The rearrangement joins TRBV4-3 to TRBJ1-1; D is ambiguous. The germline gives CDR1 LGHNA, CDR2 YSLEER. The V end was cut by 0 bases, the J end by 0 bases, with 11 bases between. The CDR3 is 16 amino acids. The CDR3 loop is CASSQDIPGMNTEAFF. DNA for the CDR3: TGCGCCAGCAGCCAAGATATACCGGGGATGAACACTGAAGCTTTCTTT.

A few counts support this clonotype. V and J are TRBV11-2 and TRBJ1-2, with D uncertain. Per the germline V gene, CDR1 is SGHAT and CDR2 is FQNNGV. The length of the CDR3 is 12 residues. V lost 0 bases and J lost 6, with 5 bases in between. The chain's CDR3 is CASSLDGNGYTF. The CDR3 bases are TGTGCCAGCAGCTTAGACGGGAATGGCTACACCTTC.

This clonotype was observed many times. The V call is TRBV6-2 or TRBV6-3, the J call TRBJ2-3; 10 nucleotides match TRBD2. Germline V gene sequence: CDR1 MNHEY, CDR2 SVGEGT. V dropped 0 bases and J dropped 8; count of bases not matched to a gene: 5. CDR3 size: 15 residues. The CDR3, as DNA: TGTGCCAGCAGTTACTCGAGCGGGGGGGCCAGTACGCAGTATTTT. It translates to CASSYSSGGASTQYF.

This clonotype was observed many times. This chain links TRBV7-2 with TRBJ1-2, with D hard to call. Germline-derived CDR1 and CDR2 are SGHTA and FQGNSA. The CDR3 covers 14 residues. V lost 5 bases to trimming and J lost 3 bases, with 13 bases between them. The CDR3 DNA follows: TGTGCCAGCAGCGCCGCCCTAGCGGACTATGGCTACACCTTC. As protein: CASSAALADYGYTF.

This clonotype was seen only a few times. The rearrangement links TRBV5-1 to TRBJ2-1; 7 bases match TRBD2. The length of the CDR3 is 16 residues. After removal of 0 bases from V and 5 bases from J, the junction contained 8 bases not matched to a gene. The germline CDR1 and CDR2 sequences are SGHRS and YFSETQ. Here the CDR3 reads CASSLGGTSANNEQFF. As DNA, the CDR3 is TGCGCCAGCAGCTTGGGGGGTACTAGCGCCAACAATGAGCAGTTCTTC.

This clonotype was counted only a few times. The chain recombines TRBV6-6 with TRBJ1-2, with TRBD1 identical over 7 bases. Germline lookup yields CDR1 MNHNY and CDR2 SVGAGI (reference sequence). The CDR3 is made up of 14 amino acids. With 3 bases clipped from V and 5 bases from J, the junction kept 6 bases outside the gene matches. CDR3 in amino acids: CASSYPGTAYGYTF. CDR3 DNA: TGTGCCAGCAGTTATCCCGGGACAGCTTATGGCTACACCTTC.

The rearrangement links TRBV4-1 to TRBJ2-2, with D tentatively TRBD1 (6 bases). Germline CDR1 MGHRA, CDR2 YSYEKL. The CDR3 spans 13 residues. Trimming took off 7 bases at V and 6 bases at J, with 12 bases between the two ends. In DNA form, the CDR3 reads TGCGCCAGCACAGAAGGGGGAGCCGGGGAGCTGTTTTTT. This encodes CASTEGGAGELFF.

This clonotype was counted ten times or more. In DNA form, the CDR3 reads TGTGCCAGCAGCTTGGCGTTAGTGGGGAACACTGAAGCTTTCTTT. Amino acid sequence: CASSLALVGNTEAFF. The chain employs TRBV5-5 and TRBJ1-1; D gene ambiguous. The CDR3 has 15 residues. CDR1 SGHKS and CDR2 YYEKEE come from the germline V gene (reference sequence). Trimming took off 0 bases at V and 1 base at J, with 10 bases between the two ends.

V and J are TRBV4-1 and TRBJ2-3; 10 nucleotides line up with TRBD2. CDR3 length: 16 amino acids. The V and J ends lost 0 bases and 8 bases, in that order; junction bases with no gene match: 8. Germline V gene lookup returns CDR1 MGHRA and CDR2 YSYEKL. The CDR3 loop reads CASSQDGGLAPGTQYF. The CDR3 DNA is TGCGCCAGCAGCCAAGATGGGGGACTAGCGCCCGGTACGCAGTATTTT.

This clonotype occurred a few times. The chain uses TRBV7-2 and TRBJ1-6, with unresolved D. There are 15 residues in the CDR3. Germline CDR1 SGHTA, CDR2 FQGNSA. V lost 3 bases and J 7 bases, leaving 13 bases between the germline ends. CDR3 protein: CASSFRPGRNSPLHF. The CDR3 bases are TGTGCCAGCAGCTTCCGCCCGGGTCGGAATTCACCCCTCCACTTT.

This clonotype has at least ten counts. The V and J genes are TRBV5-1 and TRBJ2-2, with TRBD1 matching over 7 bases. Germline assignment: CDR1 SGHRS and CDR2 YFSETQ. Losses at the gene ends were 3 bases for V and 3 bases for J; bases not matched to a gene: 11. The CDR3 is 17 residues long. The CDR3 DNA follows: TGCGCCAGCAGCTCGGGACAGCCGACCCCCCACACCGGGGAGCTGTTTTTT. It yields the protein CASSSGQPTPHTGELFF.

This chain uses TRBV28 with TRBJ2-4; D possibly corresponds to TRBD1 (6 bases). V was shortened by 5 bases and J by 0 bases, with 17 bases between the two germline ends. Germline CDR1 MDHEN, CDR2 SYDVKM. There are 17 residues in the CDR3. The CDR3 sequence: CASSAEQGWVAKNIQYF. The CDR3 DNA reads TGTGCCAGCAGTGCCGAACAGGGATGGGTAGCCAAAAACATTCAGTACTTC.

This clonotype was counted ten times or more. The genes are TRBV18 and TRBJ2-1; 12 positions match TRBD2. CDR1 is KGHSH, CDR2 LQKENI, per germline. This CDR3 has 17 amino acids. V dropped 3 bases and J dropped 0; count of bases not matched to a gene: 3. This chain's CDR3 is CASSPPLAGGSYNEQFF. In DNA form, the CDR3 reads TGTGCCAGCTCACCTCCACTAGCGGGGGGCTCCTACAATGAGCAGTTCTTC.

The table lists this clonotype with a few counts. This chain joins TRBV10-3 and TRBJ2-2; 7 nucleotides align to TRBD1. The trim removed 6 bases at V and 6 bases at J, leaving 7 bases unmatched. Germline V CDR1 and CDR2: ENHRY, SYGVKD. The CDR3 has 14 residues. The CDR3 region has the DNA TGTGCCATCAGGGGGGACAGTGGGGCCGGGGAGCTGTTTTTT. Translated: CAIRGDSGAGELFF.

About this clonotype itself: With a much larger clone just one base away, this may be a read error. The rearrangement joins TRBV5-1 to TRBJ2-7; perhaps D is TRBD1 or TRBD2 (5 bases each). This CDR3 has 14 residues. CDR1 is SGHRS, CDR2 YFSETQ, per germline. The chain's CDR3 is CTSSLGTYSYEQYF. In DNA form, the CDR3 reads TGCACCAGCAGCTTGGGGACCTACTCCTACGAGCAGTACTTC.

The sample holds a few counts of this clonotype. The genes are TRBV5-5 and TRBJ2-2; D is unresolved. V lost 2 bases, J lost 1 base, and 6 bases lay in between. Germline-derived CDR1 and CDR2 are SGHKS and YYEKEE (reference sequence). The CDR3 extends over 14 amino acids. For the CDR3, the DNA is TGTGCCAGCAGCTTCGAAGGGAACACCGGGGAGCTGTTTTTT. Encoded protein: CASSFEGNTGELFF.

This clonotype came up many times. This chain connects TRBV7-2 to TRBJ1-2; maybe TRBD1 (6 bases). Trimming removed 1 base at V and 4 bases at J, with 16 bases between. Per the germline V gene, CDR1 is SGHTA and CDR2 is FQGNSA. The CDR3 is made up of 16 amino acids. The CDR3 sequence: CASSLVPGAGLYGYTF. The CDR3 bases are TGTGCCAGCAGCTTAGTGCCGGGGGCGGGCCTCTATGGCTACACCTTC.

V usage is TRBV7-2 and J usage is TRBJ2-7; D not certain. The germline V gene has CDR1 SGHTA and CDR2 FQGNSA. The CDR3 has 13 amino acids. V lost 1 base and J 13 bases, leaving 17 bases between the germline ends. The CDR3 DNA sequence: TGTGCCAGCAGCTTAGGTTTCACGCCCTCTGTTTACTTC. It is translated as CASSLGFTPSVYF.

This clonotype was found many times. The J gene is TRBJ1-1, the V gene TRBV3-1, with TRBD1 matching over 7 bases. The V gene end was trimmed by 3 bases and the J gene end by 0 bases; junction bases not matched to a gene: 4. The germline gives CDR1 LGHDT, CDR2 YNNKEL (reference sequence). The CDR3 is made up of 15 amino acids. This CDR3 is CASSHLGTVNTEAFF. The CDR3 nucleotides are TGTGCCAGCAGCCACTTAGGGACAGTGAACACTGAAGCTTTCTTT.

This clonotype was picked up many times. The CDR3 nucleotides read TGTGCCAGCAGCTTAACCCGAGAGACCCAGTACTTC. This encodes CASSLTRETQYF. The gene calls are TRBV7-2 and TRBJ2-5; D unclear. The germline V gene has CDR1 SGHTA and CDR2 FQGNSA. The ends were cut back, 2 bases at V and 4 bases at J, with 5 bases in the middle. The CDR3 totals 12 residues.